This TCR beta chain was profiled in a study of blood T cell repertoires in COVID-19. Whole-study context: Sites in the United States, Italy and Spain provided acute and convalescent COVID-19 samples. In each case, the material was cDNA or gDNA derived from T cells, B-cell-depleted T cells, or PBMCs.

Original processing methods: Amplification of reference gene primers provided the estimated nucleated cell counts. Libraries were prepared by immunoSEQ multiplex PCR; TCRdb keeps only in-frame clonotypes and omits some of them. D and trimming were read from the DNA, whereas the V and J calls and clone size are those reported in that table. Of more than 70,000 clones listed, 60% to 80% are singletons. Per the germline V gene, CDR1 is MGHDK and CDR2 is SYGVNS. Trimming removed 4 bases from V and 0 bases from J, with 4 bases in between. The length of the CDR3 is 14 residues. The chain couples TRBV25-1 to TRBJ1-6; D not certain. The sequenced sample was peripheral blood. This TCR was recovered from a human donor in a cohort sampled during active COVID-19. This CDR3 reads CASSGSSYNSPLHF. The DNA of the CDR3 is TGTGCCAGCAGTGGGAGCTCCTATAATTCACCCCTCCACTTT.